Sequencing of this T cell receptor beta chain was carried out in a study of T cell responses to AZD1222 COVID-19 vaccine. Clones were sequenced by immunoSEQ multiplex PCR, and TCRdb holds only the in-frame ones, with some missing. The sample gives roughly 120,000 clones, roughly 90% of which show up once; 6% to 8% is in the top ten. Sequences were derived from peripheral blood, sampled 28 days after the second AZD1222 dose. This receptor was taken from an adult who received the AZD1222 COVID-19 vaccine.

CDR3 bases: TGTGCCTGGAGTGTCTGGGGAGCTGAGCAGTTCTTC. Translation gives CAWSVWGAEQFF. The genes are TRBV30 and TRBJ2-1, with a weak D call TRBD2 (5 bases). This CDR3 is 12 amino acids long. Germline assignment: CDR1 GTSNPN and CDR2 SVGIG (reference sequence). Trimming cost V 0 bases and J 9 bases, with 9 bases left between them.